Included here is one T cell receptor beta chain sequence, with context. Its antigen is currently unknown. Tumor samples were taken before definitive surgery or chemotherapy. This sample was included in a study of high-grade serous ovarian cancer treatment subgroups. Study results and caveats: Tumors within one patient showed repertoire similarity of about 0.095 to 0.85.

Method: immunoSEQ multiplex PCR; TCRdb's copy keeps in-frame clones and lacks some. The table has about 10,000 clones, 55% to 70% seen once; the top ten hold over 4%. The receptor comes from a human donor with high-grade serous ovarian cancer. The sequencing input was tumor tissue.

Written as DNA, the CDR3 is TGTGCCAGCAGCGTAGGGTGGACGTACAATGAGCAGTTCTTC. It specifies CASSVGWTYNEQFF. The chain recombines TRBV9 with TRBJ2-1; D is uncertain. CDR3 length: 14 residues. Germline V gene lookup returns CDR1 SGDLS and CDR2 YYNGEE. Trimming took 0 bases from V and 4 from J, leaving 8 bases between them.